What follows are 20 T cell receptor beta chains derived from one specimen sequenced in a study of blood T cells in healthy people across ages. A second PCR of 7 to 11 cycles used a sample-barcoded 5' primer and a J-beta primer mix. TCRdb independently ran MiXCR on the 5' RACE reads; one entry per CDR3 protein. The sample holds 1.5 million to 2 million distinct CDR3 sequences, approximately 30% seen once. The sequencing input was blood. The receptors come from a woman aged 30 to 39 in good health.

At least ten counts were recorded for this clonotype. This rearrangement joins TRBV24-1 to TRBJ2-5; D gene ambiguous. Trimming pared 5 bases from V and 2 bases from J, leaving 11 bases between. This CDR3 region has 14 residues. Germline V CDR1 and CDR2: KGHDR, SFDVKD. The CDR3 region has the DNA TGTGCCACCAGTGTGGGCCCGGCTCAAGAGACCCAGTACTTC. It yields the protein CATSVGPAQETQYF.

For this clonotype: At one end, the junction sequence differs from germline, possibly due to a read error. This chain connects TRBV5-5 to TRBJ1-2; 8 nucleotides match TRBD1. This CDR3 has 14 residues. Germline loops: CDR1 SGHKS, CDR2 YYEKEE (reference sequence). CDR3 nucleotide sequence: TGTGCCAGCAGCGGCGGGACAGGATCTATTGGCCACACCTTC. It yields the protein CASSGGTGSIGHTF.

This clonotype was detected many times. The chain couples TRBV9 to TRBJ2-1; 13 nucleotides agree with TRBD2. Germline loops: CDR1 SGDLS, CDR2 YYNGEE. The CDR3 is 15 residues long. V trimming: 4 bases; J trimming: 9 bases; junction bases outside the gene matches: 7. CDR3: CASSITSGRVPEQFF. CDR3 DNA sequence: TGTGCCAGCAGCATTACTAGCGGGAGGGTTCCTGAGCAGTTCTTC.

This clonotype showed up just a few times. V gene TRBV6-1 combines with J gene TRBJ1-2, with D possibly TRBD1 on 5 matching bases. Germline V gene data show CDR1 as MNHNS and CDR2 as SASEGT. V was trimmed by 10 bases and J by 5 bases, leaving 8 bases between them. This CDR3 spans 10 amino acids. The CDR3 DNA is TGTGCCACGAAGGGGTATGGCTACACCTTC. Its protein product is CATKGYGYTF.

At least ten counts were recorded for this clonotype. This rearrangement joins TRBV4-1 to TRBJ2-1; 9 nucleotides agree with TRBD2. This CDR3 region has 16 residues. Germline V gene data show CDR1 as MGHRA and CDR2 as YSYEKL. The V gene end was trimmed by 0 bases and the J gene end by 2 bases; junction bases not matched to a gene: 2. DNA for the CDR3: TGCGCCAGCAGCCAAGATAGGACTAGCGCCTACAATGAGCAGTTCTTC. Translating gives CASSQDRTSAYNEQFF.

The J gene is TRBJ1-1, the V gene TRBV5-5; D remains unclear. The CDR3 contains 15 residues. V gave up 0 bases and J gave up 3 bases, with 12 bases separating them. The V gene's germline CDR1 is SGHKS and CDR2 YYEKEE (reference sequence). The CDR3 protein is CASSLVRRDYTEAFF. The CDR3, as DNA: TGTGCCAGCAGCTTGGTTAGGAGGGATTACACTGAAGCTTTCTTT.

This clonotype showed up many times. The chain joins TRBV12-3 or TRBV12-4 to TRBJ1-2, with D unclear. CDR3 length: 11 amino acids. The ends were cut back, 8 bases at V and 7 bases at J, with 11 bases in the middle. The CDR3 reads CASLNSSGYTF. The CDR3 DNA reads TGTGCCAGCTTGAATAGTTCTGGCTACACCTTC.

The chain employs TRBV6-5 and TRBJ1-5; TRBD1 matches at 8 bases. The CDR3 extends over 15 amino acids. The germline V gene has CDR1 MNHEY and CDR2 SVGAGI. V lost 0 bases to trimming and J lost 10 bases; unmatched junction nucleotides: 8. CDR3 sequence reads: CASSYSPGGVGPQHF. The CDR3 DNA sequence: TGTGCCAGCAGTTACTCCCCAGGGGGCGTAGGCCCCCAGCATTTT.

This clonotype was recorded a few times. This sequence joins TRBV7-3 and TRBJ2-1; 8 bases match TRBD1. CDR1 and CDR2 from the germline V gene are SGHTA and FQGTGA. This CDR3 spans 13 amino acids. V was pared by 3 bases and J by 13 bases, with 8 bases of the junction left unmatched. This CDR3 is CASSFTGGTSQFF. CDR3 DNA: TGTGCCAGCAGCTTTACAGGGGGTACCTCCCAGTTCTTC.

About this clonotype itself: This clone may be a read error of a much larger clone one base away. The chain combines TRBV12-3 or TRBV12-4 with TRBJ2-4; 13 positions agree with TRBD2. The end of the DNA is better explained by TRBJ2-7, so the J call may be wrong. This CDR3 is 14 amino acids long. The CDR3 region is CASSSGLAGFEQYF. Here the CDR3 DNA reads TGTGCCAGCAGTTCGGGACTAGCGGGGTTCGAGCAGTACTTC.

The rearrangement links TRBV3-1 to TRBJ1-1, with 8 bases lining up with TRBD1. The ends lost 8 bases at V and 3 bases at J; junction bases unmatched: 2. CDR3 length equals 12 residues. Per germline, CDR1 LGHDT and CDR2 YNNKEL (reference sequence). CDR3 amino acids: CASLDRDTEAFF. The CDR3 nucleotides are TGTGCCAGCCTGGACAGGGACACTGAAGCTTTCTTT.

The chain employs TRBV27 and TRBJ2-7; 7 bases map to TRBD2. The CDR3 spans 15 residues. Germline-derived CDR1 and CDR2 are MNHEY and SMNVEV (reference sequence). J was trimmed by 3 bases and V by 0 bases; bases with no gene match: 5. The CDR3 protein is CASSLSGGDYYEQYF. CDR3 nucleotides: TGTGCCAGCAGTTTATCGGGCGGGGACTACTACGAGCAGTACTTC.

The CDR3 DNA reads TGTGCCAGCAGTCTCACTCCGGGAGCTTTCTACGAGCAGTACTTC. Protein product: CASSLTPGAFYEQYF. The V gene is TRBV27, the J gene TRBJ2-7; D possibly corresponds to TRBD2 (6 bases). CDR3 size: 15 residues. Trimming took off 5 bases at V and 3 bases at J, with 17 bases between the two ends. Germline loops: CDR1 MNHEY, CDR2 SMNVEV (reference sequence).

Remarks on this clonotype: At one boundary the junction diverges from the germline segment, which might be a read error. This chain connects TRBV20-1 to TRBJ2-7; possibly TRBD2 for D (6 bases). This CDR3 has 15 residues. Germline values: CDR1 DFQATT, CDR2 SNEGSKA (reference sequence). In nucleotides, the CDR3 is TGCAGTACTAGAGATCGTGGAGGGGCCGGACACGAGCAGTACTTC. This gives the protein CSTRDRGGAGHEQYF.

The genes are TRBV7-9 and TRBJ2-7; 8 nucleotides align to TRBD1. This CDR3 contains 16 residues. With V trimmed by 5 bases and J by 2 bases, 11 bases remained unmatched. CDR1 is SEHNR, CDR2 FQNEAQ, per germline (reference sequence). The CDR3 DNA reads as TGTGCCAGCAGCGACCCTTGGACAGGGAACACCTACGAGCAGTACTTC. Protein product: CASSDPWTGNTYEQYF.

This clonotype has more than one count but fewer than ten. One end of the junction does not line up with germline, which may come from a read error. This chain joins TRBV9 and TRBJ1-2, with 8 nucleotides matching TRBD1. The CDR3 totals 18 residues. The germline CDR1 and CDR2 sequences are SGDLS and YYNGEE. The CDR3, as DNA: TGTGTCAGCAGCGGTAGAGACAGGGGACGACTATTTGGCTATGGCTACACCTTC. Its translation: CVSSGRDRGRLFGYGYTF.

This clonotype has just a few counts. This chain joins TRBV5-6 and TRBJ2-7; D is possibly TRBD1 (6 bases). The V gene lost 4 bases and the J gene lost 5 bases, with 19 bases spanning the gap. There are 15 residues in the CDR3. Germline loops: CDR1 SGHDT, CDR2 YYEEEE. In DNA, the CDR3 is TGTGCCAGCAGCGGGGGCCAGATGTGGACCGACGAGCAGTACTTC. Translated, it gives CASSGGQMWTDEQYF.

This clonotype has more than one count but fewer than ten. V gene TRBV4-2 combines with J gene TRBJ2-7; TRBD1 might be the D (6 bases). V shed 0 bases and J shed 8 bases, with 11 bases lying between them. The length of the CDR3 is 13 residues. Germline V gives CDR1 LGHNA, CDR2 YNFKEQ. The DNA for the CDR3 is TGTGCCAGCAGCCAAGATTCAGGGGATAAGCAGTACTTC. Protein product: CASSQDSGDKQYF.

This clonotype was detected a few times. This sequence joins TRBV20-1 and TRBJ2-1; 16 nucleotides align to TRBD2. With V trimmed by 3 bases and J by 6 bases, 11 bases remained unmatched. The CDR3 contains 18 residues. CDR1 and CDR2 from the germline V gene are DFQATT and SNEGSKA (reference sequence). The CDR3 DNA follows: TGCAGTGCTAGCTGGGGACTAGCGGGGGGGCGGCTCCCCAATGAGCAGTTCTTC. Protein product: CSASWGLAGGRLPNEQFF.

The sample holds many counts of this clonotype. CDR3 sequence (DNA): TGTGCCAGCGGCGGACGGAGCTCTGGGGCCAACGTCCTGACTTTC. Amino acids: CASGGRSSGANVLTF. The chain links TRBV9 to TRBJ2-6, with D hard to call. The CDR3 is 15 amino acids. The germline V gene has CDR1 SGDLS and CDR2 YYNGEE. Trimming left V 7 bases short and J 0 bases short, with 11 bases between.